This TCR beta chain was obtained from a study of shared clonotypes between healthy human individuals. This CDR3 is 15 amino acids long. V was pared by 10 bases and J by 3 bases, with 12 bases of the junction left unmatched. The V gene's germline CDR1 is ENHRY and CDR2 SYGVKD. The assay was immunoSEQ multiplex PCR, and TCRdb's table has in-frame clones only and misses some. Here the sample spans roughly 2.5 million clones, around 94% being singletons. The chain employs TRBV10-3 and TRBJ2-3; 8 bases match TRBD2. What was sequenced was naive CD4+ T cells sorted from blood. Sample subset: CD45RA+ positively selected. This receptor was obtained from a man between 18 and 29 years old in good health. The CDR3 region is CASSVGGRLTDTQYF. CDR3 nucleotide sequence: TGTGCCAGCTCCGTGGGCGGGAGGCTGACAGATACGCAGTATTTT.